A selection of T cell receptor beta chains follows, all from one sample in a study of T cells in Graves' hyperthyroidism and ophthalmopathy. TCRdb re-called the multiplex PCR reads with MiXCR, one entry per CDR3 protein. This sample has under 300,000 distinct CDR3 sequences; about 20% occur once, and the top ten carry around two thirds. The sequenced sample consisted of blood. The receptors were sampled from a man aged 25-45 years with Graves' ophthalmopathy. The CDR3 runs from the conserved cysteine through the conserved F or W. Each record gives: J gene, clone size, D gene, CDR3 length, V gene, CDR3 DNA, CDR3 protein. D genes are given only for firm matches. Not all rows give a size; the values are once, few, many and, for expanded clones, a class.

J: TRBJ1-2
size: .
D: .
length: 13
V: TRBV5-1
DNA: TGCGCCAGCAGCTTAAGTGGGGGAAATGGCTACACCTTC
CDR3: CASSLSGGNGYTF

J: TRBJ2-3
size: many
D: TRBD2
length: 17
V: TRBV3-1
DNA: TGTGCCAGCAGCCCCCCCGGGACTAGCGGGAGCGGAGATACGCAGTATTTT
CDR3: CASSPPGTSGSGDTQYF

J: TRBJ2-2
size: .
D: TRBD1
length: 16
V: TRBV28
DNA: TGTGCCAGCAGTTTAGCCGGGACAGGGGGCACCGGGGAGCTGTTTTTT
CDR3: CASSLAGTGGTGELFF

J: TRBJ1-6
size: few
D: .
length: 13
V: TRBV12-3/TRBV12-4
DNA: TGTGCCAGCAGAGGAGACCTTAATTCACCCCTCCACTTT
CDR3: CASRGDLNSPLHF

J: TRBJ2-7
size: many
D: TRBD1
length: 13
V: TRBV6-1
DNA: TGTGCCAGCAGTGAAGGGACAGGGGGCGAGCAGTACTTC
CDR3: CASSEGTGGEQYF

J: TRBJ1-2
size: .
D: TRBD1
length: 13
V: TRBV28
DNA: TGTGCCAGCAATACGGACAGGAGCTATGGCTACACCTTC
CDR3: CASNTDRSYGYTF

J: TRBJ1-1
size: .
D: .
length: 13
V: TRBV28
DNA: TGTGCCAGCAGTTTGGGAGTGGCATCTGAAGCTTTCTTT
CDR3: CASSLGVASEAFF

J: TRBJ2-5
size: .
D: .
length: 15
V: TRBV7-7
DNA: TGTGCTAGCAGCAAACAGGGAGGGAGCCAAGAGACCCAGTACTTC
CDR3: CASSKQGGSQETQYF

J: TRBJ2-6
size: .
D: .
length: 17
V: TRBV12-5
DNA: TGTGCTAGTGGTTTGGTACTGGGGAGCTCTGGGGCCAACGTCCTGACTTTC
CDR3: CASGLVLGSSGANVLTF

J: TRBJ2-2
size: .
D: .
length: 14
V: TRBV2
DNA: TGTGCCAGCAACGTCGGACCCCACACCGGGGAGCTGTTTTTT
CDR3: CASNVGPHTGELFF

J: TRBJ2-1
size: .
D: TRBD1
length: 16
V: TRBV18
DNA: TGTGCCAGCTCATCCTCTTCGGGACAGGGTACCGGTGAGCAGTTCTTC
CDR3: CASSSSSGQGTGEQFF

J: TRBJ2-7
size: few
D: TRBD2
length: 15
V: TRBV19
DNA: TGTGCCAGTAGTCCGAGGACTAGCGGGAGTAACGAGCAGTACTTC
CDR3: CASSPRTSGSNEQYF

J: TRBJ1-1
size: many
D: .
length: 15
V: TRBV19
DNA: TGTGCCAGTAGTCCCGGGCCACCTAGGAACACTGAAGCTTTCTTT
CDR3: CASSPGPPRNTEAFF

J: TRBJ1-1
size: many
D: .
length: 15
V: TRBV24-1
DNA: TGTGCCACCAGTGATTCTCGGGCCCTGAACACTGAAGCTTTCTTT
CDR3: CATSDSRALNTEAFF

J: TRBJ2-1
size: few
D: TRBD2
length: 13
V: TRBV30
DNA: TGTGCCTCAAGACTAGCGGGAGATCTTGAGCAGTTCTTC
CDR3: CASRLAGDLEQFF

J: TRBJ2-1
size: many
D: TRBD2
length: 13
V: TRBV20-1
DNA: TGCAGCGAAACTAGCGGGAGTACCCGCGAGCAGTTCTTC
CDR3: CSETSGSTREQFF

J: TRBJ2-1
size: many
D: TRBD2
length: 16
V: TRBV6-6
DNA: TGTGCCAGCAGTTACTCGTGGGCTAGCGGGAGTTATGAGCAGTTCTTC
CDR3: CASSYSWASGSYEQFF

J: TRBJ1-2
size: many
D: .
length: 13
V: TRBV11-2
DNA: TGTGCCAGCAGCTCCCGGGACAACTATGGCTACACCTTC
CDR3: CASSSRDNYGYTF

J: TRBJ1-3
size: .
D: .
length: 15
V: TRBV18
DNA: TGTGCCAGCTCACCACCGCTTAGAAACATGGACACCATATATTTT
CDR3: CASSPPLRNMDTIYF

J: TRBJ2-1
size: few
D: .
length: 17
V: TRBV7-2
DNA: TGTGCCAGCAGCTTATTGGGCAGGGTGGTTTCCTACAATGAGCAGTTCTTC
CDR3: CASSLLGRVVSYNEQFF

J: TRBJ1-1
size: few
D: .
length: 12
V: TRBV19
DNA: TGTGCCAGTACCTTATACGGCACTGAAGCTTTCTTT
CDR3: CASTLYGTEAFF

J: TRBJ1-4
size: .
D: .
length: 15
V: TRBV27
DNA: TGTGCCAGCAGTCCTGGGCAGGTGGGATATGAAAAACTGTTTTTT
CDR3: CASSPGQVGYEKLFF

J: TRBJ2-5
size: many
D: TRBD1
length: 15
V: TRBV11-3
DNA: TGTGCCAGCAGCGGTGAGACAGGGTTGGCCGAGACCCAGTACTTC
CDR3: CASSGETGLAETQYF

J: TRBJ2-1
size: few
D: TRBD2
length: 20
V: TRBV19
DNA: TGTGCCAGTAGTAGGGGGACTAGCGAAACGTTCGGAAGCTCCTACAATGAGCAGTTCTTC
CDR3: CASSRGTSETFGSSYNEQFF

J: TRBJ2-2
size: many
D: .
length: 16
V: TRBV28
DNA: TGTGCCAGCAGTTTGGGTGGGACTCCGAACACCGGGGAGCTGTTTTTT
CDR3: CASSLGGTPNTGELFF

J: TRBJ2-1
size: many
D: .
length: 14
V: TRBV4-1
DNA: TGCGCCAGCAGCGCCAGTGGGGCAGGCAATGAGCAGTTCTTC
CDR3: CASSASGAGNEQFF

J: TRBJ2-6
size: few
D: .
length: 17
V: TRBV6-5
DNA: TGTGCCAGCAGTTACTCCCCAGGAGGCCCTGGGGCCAACGTCCTGACTTTC
CDR3: CASSYSPGGPGANVLTF

J: TRBJ2-2
size: few
D: TRBD1
length: 15
V: TRBV24-1
DNA: TGTGCCACCAGTGACTGGACAGGGGCCACCGGGGAGCTGTTTTTT
CDR3: CATSDWTGATGELFF

J: TRBJ2-7
size: few
D: TRBD2
length: 16
V: TRBV5-1
DNA: TGCGCCAGCAGCTTGGGTGCGAGCGGGAGTGGCTACGAGCAGTACTTC
CDR3: CASSLGASGSGYEQYF

J: TRBJ2-3
size: many
D: .
length: 15
V: TRBV3-1
DNA: TGTGCCAGCAACCTCGGCGGAGCTAGCACAGATACGCAGTATTTT
CDR3: CASNLGGASTDTQYF

J: TRBJ2-7
size: many
D: .
length: 15
V: TRBV27
DNA: TGTGCCAGCAGTTTAGTTGTCGGGCAGCCATACGAGCAGTACTTC
CDR3: CASSLVVGQPYEQYF

J: TRBJ2-1
size: few
D: TRBD2
length: 14
V: TRBV28
DNA: TGTGCCAGCAGTTCAGGGACTAGCGGGAGCGTGCAGTTCTTC
CDR3: CASSSGTSGSVQFF

J: TRBJ2-1
size: .
D: TRBD1
length: 14
V: TRBV2
DNA: TGTGCCAGCAGTGCCGGGACAGGGTGGAATGAGCAGTTCTTC
CDR3: CASSAGTGWNEQFF

J: TRBJ1-2
size: many
D: .
length: 13
V: TRBV2
DNA: TGTGCCAGCAGTGACGAGGGGAACTATGGCTACACCTTC
CDR3: CASSDEGNYGYTF

J: TRBJ2-5
size: few
D: .
length: 14
V: TRBV5-1
DNA: TGCGCCAGCAGCGAGGGACGCTATCCAGAGACCCAGTACTTC
CDR3: CASSEGRYPETQYF

J: TRBJ1-5
size: many
D: TRBD1
length: 16
V: TRBV11-2
DNA: TGTGCCAGCAGCCCTCGGACAGGGGGCCCCAATCAGCCCCAGCATTTT
CDR3: CASSPRTGGPNQPQHF

J: TRBJ1-3
size: .
D: TRBD1
length: 17
V: TRBV20-1
DNA: TGCAGTGCTAGAGATGGCGGACAGGACCTCTCTGGAAACACCATATATTTT
CDR3: CSARDGGQDLSGNTIYF

J: TRBJ2-3
size: .
D: .
length: 18
V: TRBV6-2/TRBV6-3
DNA: TGTGCCAGCAAACAAATACGACTAACCCGCTACGGCACAGATACGCAGTATTTT
CDR3: CASKQIRLTRYGTDTQYF

J: TRBJ2-1
size: many
D: TRBD2
length: 13
V: TRBV11-2
DNA: TGTGCCAGCAGCTTACTTTCTAGCGGAAAGCAGTTCTTC
CDR3: CASSLLSSGKQFF

J: TRBJ2-7
size: .
D: TRBD2
length: 17
V: TRBV5-1
DNA: TGCGCCAGCAGCTTGTTAGGACTAGCGGGCGGTTGGAACGAGCAGTACTTC
CDR3: CASSLLGLAGGWNEQYF

J: TRBJ1-2
size: few
D: TRBD1
length: 12
V: TRBV12-3/TRBV12-4
DNA: TGTGCCAGCAGTGAAACAGGGGGTGGCTACACCTTC
CDR3: CASSETGGGYTF

J: TRBJ2-5
size: .
D: TRBD1
length: 16
V: TRBV4-2
DNA: TGTGCCAGCAGCCAAGCACTGACAGGGATCCAAGAGACCCAGTACTTC
CDR3: CASSQALTGIQETQYF

J: TRBJ2-1
size: many
D: .
length: 15
V: TRBV5-1
DNA: TGCGCCAGCAGCGCCCTGGGGGGAGTAGTCGATGAGCAGTTCTTC
CDR3: CASSALGGVVDEQFF

J: TRBJ1-5
size: few
D: TRBD1
length: 15
V: TRBV27
DNA: TGTGCCAGCGGATACCCCGGGACAGGGCACCAGCCCCAGCATTTT
CDR3: CASGYPGTGHQPQHF

J: TRBJ2-1
size: few
D: TRBD1
length: 14
V: TRBV5-1
DNA: TGCGCCAGCAGCAAGGGACAGGGAAGGAATGAGCAGTTCTTC
CDR3: CASSKGQGRNEQFF